What follows are 4 T cell receptor beta chains derived from one specimen sequenced in a study of blood T cell repertoires in COVID-19. Only in-frame clones appear in the TCRdb table, and some are missing; sequencing was by immunoSEQ multiplex PCR. The sample carries tens of thousands of clones, around three quarters recorded once. Material: peripheral blood. The receptors shown here come from a woman aged 65 to 85 with acute or convalescent COVID-19.

This chain links TRBV6-5 with TRBJ1-3; the D gene is possibly TRBD1 (5 bases). CDR1 is MNHEY and CDR2 is SVGAGI in the germline V gene. V gave up 2 bases and J gave up 1 base, with 9 bases separating them. The CDR3 has 15 residues. The CDR3 coding sequence is TGTGCCAGCAGTTACGGGGGGTCGTCTGGAAACACCATATATTTT. Protein: CASSYGGSSGNTIYF.

In this sample, this clone turned up a few times. The chain joins TRBV7-9 to TRBJ1-2, with D maybe TRBD1 (6 bases). The germline CDR1 and CDR2 sequences are SEHNR and FQNEAQ (reference sequence). Trimming pared 5 bases from V and 6 bases from J, leaving 19 bases between. The CDR3 is 15 amino acids. CDR3 DNA: TGTGCCAGCAGCCCAGAGACAGGTCCGAGTAATGGCTACACCTTC. Its translation: CASSPETGPSNGYTF.

This sequence joins TRBV6-2 or TRBV6-3 and TRBJ2-3, with TRBD1 matching over 7 bases. Germline CDR1 and CDR2: MNHEY and SVGEGT. The CDR3 totals 15 residues. Losses at the gene ends were 3 bases for V and 2 bases for J; bases not matched to a gene: 5. Written as DNA, the CDR3 is TGTGCCAGCAGTTATGGGACAGCGTTCACAGATACGCAGTATTTT. This gives the protein CASSYGTAFTDTQYF.

This chain connects TRBV27 to TRBJ1-1; 7 nucleotides align to TRBD1. J lost 7 bases, V lost 4 bases, and 6 bases had no gene match. Germline V lookup: CDR1 MNHEY, CDR2 SMNVEV (reference sequence). This CDR3 is 13 amino acids long. Here the CDR3 reads CASSSWTGSEAFF. The CDR3 nucleotides read TGTGCCAGCAGTTCCTGGACAGGTAGTGAAGCTTTCTTT.